Presented here are 25 T cell receptor beta chains from one specimen sequenced in a study of blood T cells in healthy people across ages. A second roughly 7 to 11 cycle PCR used barcoded and J-beta primers. In TCRdb, the 5' RACE reads were re-called with MiXCR into one record per CDR3 protein. The table records about 730,000 distinct CDR3 sequences, 43% of them present only once. The sequencing input was blood. The receptors shown here come from an older woman in good health.

The rearrangement uses TRBV7-3 and TRBJ2-1, with TRBD1 matching over 7 bases. The J segment lost 15 bases and the V segment lost 7 bases, leaving 12 bases of the junction unmatched. From germline, CDR1 is SGHTA and CDR2 FQGTGA. This CDR3 spans 12 amino acids. CDR3 nucleotide sequence: TGTGCCAGCAACTCCCCGACAGGGACCCCGTTCTTC. Translation: CASNSPTGTPFF.

This clonotype was counted only a few times. The chain carries TRBV27 and TRBJ1-5, with D perhaps matching TRBD1 (5 bases). Germline V lookup: CDR1 MNHEY, CDR2 SMNVEV (reference sequence). V shed 6 bases and J shed 2 bases, with 14 bases lying between them. The CDR3 runs 15 residues. The chain's CDR3 is CASSFRAVGNQPQHF. For the CDR3, the DNA is TGTGCCAGCAGCTTCAGGGCGGTTGGCAATCAGCCCCAGCATTTT.

V usage is TRBV2 and J usage is TRBJ2-1, with 7 bases aligning to TRBD2. V lost 6 bases to trimming and J lost 10 bases; unmatched junction nucleotides: 15. CDR3 length: 15 amino acids. The germline V gene encodes CDR1 SNHLY and CDR2 FYNNEI. In nucleotides, the CDR3 is TGTGCCAGCAGCCCCGGGGCGGGAGAATCCGAGGAGCAGTTCTTC. The encoded protein is CASSPGAGESEEQFF. Supplemented by reference TRBV2 and TRBJ2-1, the full variable domain reads EPEVTQTPSHQVTQMGQEVILRCVPISNHLYFYWYRQILGQKVEFLVSFYNNEISEKSEIFDDQFSVERPDGSNFTLKIRSTKLEDSAMYFCASSPGAGESEEQFFGPGTRLTVL.

In this sample, this clonotype turned up a few times. The chain combines TRBV5-1 with TRBJ2-7; D gene unclear. The CDR3 has 12 residues. Per germline, CDR1 SGHRS and CDR2 YFSETQ. The V end was cut by 5 bases, the J end by 5 bases, with 11 bases between. The CDR3 loop reads CASRRTWNEQYF. In nucleotides, the CDR3 is TGCGCCAGCAGGAGGACCTGGAACGAGCAGTACTTC.

As to this clonotype: This may be a read error, as it is one base from a much larger clone. The chain employs TRBV29-1 and TRBJ2-3; weak D call: TRBD1 (6 bases). Germline V gene data show CDR1 as SQVTM and CDR2 as ANQGSEA. There are 13 residues in the CDR3. The CDR3 DNA reads TGCAGCGTTGAACCAGGGGTTACAGTTACGCAGTATTTT. Encoded protein: CSVEPGVTVTQYF.

The genes are TRBV12-3 or TRBV12-4 and TRBJ1-5; D not resolved. The CDR3 consists of 17 residues. Trimming removed 3 bases at V and 4 bases at J, with 19 bases between. Here the CDR3 reads CASSFSGSRGQNQPQHF. CDR3 nucleotides: TGTGCCAGCAGTTTTTCCGGGTCCCGAGGGCAAAATCAGCCCCAGCATTTT.

As concerns this clonotype: The CDR3 does not end in the conserved phenylalanine or tryptophan, so this is likely a read error. The genes are TRBV7-8 and TRBJ2-7; D not certain. The CDR3 contains 16 residues. The ends were cut back, 4 bases at V and 1 base at J, with 17 bases in the middle. Germline-derived CDR1 and CDR2 are SGHVS and FQNEAQ. CDR3: CASSSGRAGLSYEQYS. The CDR3, as DNA: TGTGCCAGCAGCTCCGGTAGGGCAGGTCTGTCCTACGAGCAGTACTCC.

V usage is TRBV7-9 and J usage is TRBJ2-1; D gene ambiguous. V was trimmed by 3 bases and J by 10 bases, leaving 16 bases between them. This CDR3 has 14 amino acids. The germline gives CDR1 SEHNR, CDR2 FQNEAQ (reference sequence). The CDR3 region is CASSFQLGPSEQFF. CDR3 sequence (DNA): TGTGCCAGCAGCTTCCAGTTGGGTCCCAGCGAGCAGTTCTTC.

Details on this clonotype: The junction differs from germline at one of its ends, possibly a read error. This chain connects TRBV5-6 to TRBJ1-6, with TRBD1 matching over 8 bases. The CDR3 consists of 14 residues. CDR1 is SGHDT, CDR2 YYEEEE, per germline. CDR3 coding DNA: TGTGCCGGCAGCTTCACAGGGGGAAATTCACCCCTCCACTTT. It translates to CAGSFTGGNSPLHF.

To note about this clonotype: This may be a read error: a much more frequent sequence differs by one nucleotide. This chain uses TRBV29-1 with TRBJ2-1, with D perhaps assigned TRBD1 or TRBD2 (6 bases each). The J call could be wrong; TRBJ2-7 is a better fit for the DNA end. The CDR3 has 13 amino acids. Germline V CDR1 and CDR2: SQVTM, ANQGSEA. In DNA form, the CDR3 reads TGCAGCGTTGGAGGGACCGAGGGGGGCGAGCAGTACTTC. Translating it yields CSVGGTEGGEQYF.

The gene calls are TRBV5-5 and TRBJ2-5; 11 nucleotides match TRBD2. V shed 3 bases, J shed 0 bases, and the junction held 4 bases outside the gene matches. The CDR3 covers 16 residues. Germline CDR1 and CDR2: SGHKS and YYEKEE (reference sequence). The CDR3 coding sequence is TGTGCCAGCAGCTCTCCGGGACTAGCGGACCAAGAGACCCAGTACTTC. Its protein is CASSSPGLADQETQYF.

This clonotype was counted only a few times. The chain has TRBV18 and TRBJ2-7; D unclear. The germline V gene encodes CDR1 KGHSH and CDR2 LQKENI. Trimming removed 6 bases from V and 2 bases from J, with 8 bases in between. The CDR3 totals 12 residues. CDR3 amino acids: CASSTATYEQYF. DNA for the CDR3: TGTGCCAGCTCCACAGCCACCTACGAGCAGTACTTC.

The table lists this clonotype with a few counts. The CDR3 here is CARSGSGGYTF. The CDR3 DNA reads as TGTGCCCGCTCAGGGAGCGGTGGCTACACCTTC. V usage is TRBV30 and J usage is TRBJ1-2, with D possibly matching TRBD1 (5 bases). CDR1 is GTSNPN and CDR2 is SVGIG in the germline V gene (reference sequence). The CDR3 covers 11 residues. V was trimmed by 8 bases and J by 7 bases, leaving 14 bases between them.

V is TRBV7-2 and J is TRBJ1-2; TRBD1 matches at 10 bases. Germline V gene lookup returns CDR1 SGHTA and CDR2 FQGNSA. With V trimmed by 4 bases and J by 3 bases, 5 bases remained unmatched. CDR3 size: 15 residues. This CDR3 reads CASSYDGTGDYGYTF. CDR3 bases: TGTGCCAGCAGCTACGACGGGACAGGGGACTATGGCTACACCTTC.

This clonotype has just a few counts. J is TRBJ2-7 and V is TRBV28, with D unclear. The CDR3 has 16 amino acids. Germline assignment: CDR1 MDHEN and CDR2 SYDVKM. V lost 6 bases, J lost 0 bases, and 18 bases lay in between. CDR3 DNA sequence: TGTGCCAGCAGCTCCCCTATTCGGCTTGCCTCCTACGAGCAGTACTTC. This codes for CASSSPIRLASYEQYF.

DNA for the CDR3: TGTGCCAGCAGTCGAGTAGCGGGGCCCCACCATGAGCAGTTCTTC. Protein: CASSRVAGPHHEQFF. V gene TRBV7-9 combines with J gene TRBJ2-1; 8 positions match TRBD2. The CDR3 has 15 residues. With V trimmed by 6 bases and J by 8 bases, 12 bases remained unmatched. Looked up from germline, CDR1 is SEHNR and CDR2 is FQNEAQ (reference sequence).

The gene calls are TRBV25-1 and TRBJ2-1; no reliable D call. The J call may not be correct, given that the DNA end is closer to TRBJ2-7. The CDR3 runs to 14 residues. CDR1 MGHDK and CDR2 SYGVNS come from the germline V gene. CDR3 protein: CASSEYRGYNEQYF. For the CDR3, the DNA is TGTGCCAGCAGTGAATATAGAGGCTACAATGAGCAGTACTTC.

This sequence joins TRBV20-1 and TRBJ2-5, with TRBD1 as a possible D gene (7 bases). The V gene's germline CDR1 is DFQATT and CDR2 SNEGSKA (reference sequence). V shed 0 bases and J shed 2 bases, with 19 bases lying between them. This CDR3 region has 17 residues. Here the CDR3 DNA reads TGCAGTGCTAGAGATGTACAGGGGAGGACTGTTCAAGAGACCCAGTACTTC. It translates to CSARDVQGRTVQETQYF.

This clonotype appeared a few times. One junction end does not reproduce the germline sequence, and a read error may be involved. This rearrangement joins TRBV7-7 to TRBJ2-1; D not resolved. CDR3 length equals 15 residues. Germline loops: CDR1 SSHAT, CDR2 FNYEAQ (reference sequence). In nucleotides, the CDR3 is TGTGCTAGCAGCTCCACCTTAAGCTCCTACAATGAGCAGTTCTTC. Its translation: CASSSTLSSYNEQFF. Using reference TRBV7-7 and TRBJ2-1 for the parts outside the CDR3, the full variable domain is GAGVSQSPRYKVTKRGQDVTLRCDPISSHATLYWYQQALGQGPEFLTYFNYEAQPDKSGLPSDRFSAERPEGSISTLTIQRTEQRDSAMYRCASSSTLSSYNEQFFGPGTRLTVL.

The chain couples TRBV2 to TRBJ2-5; D gene ambiguous. Trimming pared 6 bases from V and 13 bases from J, leaving 12 bases between. The germline CDR1 and CDR2 sequences are SNHLY and FYNNEI. The CDR3 spans 10 residues. CDR3 loop: CASRIQERYF. CDR3 nucleotide sequence: TGTGCCAGCAGGATACAAGAGCGGTACTTC.

With regard to this clonotype: Germline and junction disagree at one end, which may indicate a read error. The chain carries TRBV4-3 and TRBJ2-1, with 10 positions matching TRBD2. Germline V gene lookup returns CDR1 LGHNA and CDR2 YSLEER. The CDR3 is made up of 15 amino acids. CDR3 nucleotides: TGCACCAGCAGCCCATCTAGCGGGAGTAATGGTGAGCAGTTCTTC. This encodes CTSSPSSGSNGEQFF.

The chain recombines TRBV20-1 with TRBJ2-7, with D unclear. The J call may not be correct, given that the DNA end is closer to TRBJ2-5. The CDR3 consists of 13 residues. In germline, CDR1 is DFQATT, CDR2 SNEGSKA (reference sequence). The CDR3 coding sequence is TGCAGTGCTAGAGATAACTGGAAAGAGACCCAGTACTTC. Translated: CSARDNWKETQYF.

This clonotype is a singleton in its sample. J is TRBJ1-1 and V is TRBV20-1, with TRBD1 matching 9 bases. CDR1 is DFQATT, CDR2 SNEGSKA, per germline (reference sequence). The CDR3 covers 15 residues. V dropped 2 bases and J dropped 1; count of bases not matched to a gene: 5. The CDR3 spells CSARTGGWENTEAFF. CDR3 bases: TGCAGTGCTAGAACAGGGGGCTGGGAGAACACTGAAGCTTTCTTT.

A few counts support this clonotype. V gene TRBV28 combines with J gene TRBJ2-3; D gene uncertain. Germline-derived CDR1 and CDR2 are MDHEN and SYDVKM. The CDR3 covers 15 residues. V was pared by 6 bases and J by 2 bases, with 15 bases between. The chain's CDR3 is CASSLISTHTDTQYF. The CDR3 region has the DNA TGTGCCAGCAGCCTGATTTCGACGCACACAGATACGCAGTATTTT.

The count of this clonotype is one. The chain uses TRBV29-1 and TRBJ2-3; D uncertain. CDR1 is SQVTM, CDR2 ANQGSEA, per germline. The V and J ends lost 1 base and 2 bases respectively, with 16 bases between them. The CDR3 has 16 amino acids. In nucleotides, the CDR3 is TGCAGCGTTGAAGTGAGCACGAGTCGGGTCACAGATACGCAGTATTTT. Protein: CSVEVSTSRVTDTQYF.